One sample yielded the 15 T cell receptor beta chains listed below, sequenced in a study of vaccination effects on CD4 cells after COVID-19. Their target antigens are unknown. Sequencing was preceded by expansion of antigen-specific CD4+ T cells with viral peptide pools in the ViraFEST assay. The culture ran for less than 12 days, and then CD4+ T cells were isolated. Vaccine recipients lacked prior SARS-CoV-2 infection and had negative nucleocapsid antibodies. This table comes from immunoSEQ multiplex PCR, and its TCRdb copy is limited to in-frame clones, with some not included. Among about 22,000 clones listed, approximately 72% were seen once. Material: CD4+ T cells from PBMCs cultured with HCoV-NL63 spike peptides, obtained before COVID-19 vaccination. The receptor source for this set is a human donor who received a COVID-19 vaccine.

The rearrangement links TRBV18 to TRBJ2-1; perhaps TRBD2 as D (5 bases). The CDR3 consists of 13 residues. The germline V gene has CDR1 KGHSH and CDR2 LQKENI. V dropped 6 bases and J dropped 3 bases, with 9 bases sitting between them. The DNA of the CDR3 is TGTGCCAGCTCCCCTGGAGGCTACAATGAGCAGTTCTTC. It translates to CASSPGGYNEQFF.

This clone came up once. V gene TRBV3-1 (or the pseudogene TRBV3-2) combines with J gene TRBJ2-2; possible D gene TRBD2, 6 bases. This CDR3 is 14 amino acids long. Trimming pared 2 bases from V and 4 bases from J, leaving 8 bases between. Germline V CDR1 and CDR2: LGHDT, YNNKEL (reference sequence). CDR3 loop: CASSQRRGTGELFF. The CDR3 bases are TGTGCCAGCAGCCAAAGGAGGGGCACCGGGGAGCTGTTTTTT.

The rearrangement uses TRBV19 and TRBJ1-2; tentatively, D is TRBD1 (6 bases). Germline V lookup: CDR1 LNHDA, CDR2 SQIVND (reference sequence). V lost 7 bases, J lost 4 bases, and 16 bases lay in between. This CDR3 has 14 amino acids. CDR3 residues: CASKNRELGYGYTF. The CDR3 DNA reads TGTGCCAGTAAGAACAGGGAACTAGGCTATGGCTACACCTTC. Looking up the rest from reference TRBV19 and TRBJ1-2 gives the full variable domain: DGGITQSPKYLFRKEGQNVTLSCEQNLNHDAMYWYRQDPGQGLRLIYYSQIVNDFQKGDIAEGYSVSREKKESFPLTVTSAQKNPTAFYLCASKNRELGYGYTFGSGTRLTVV.

CDR3 coding DNA: TGTGCCAGCAGGTTCGGAGGGGGGAATGAAAAACTGTTTTTT. Translating it yields CASRFGGGNEKLFF. The chain recombines TRBV27 with TRBJ1-4; the D gene is possibly TRBD1 (6 bases). V lost 6 bases and J 5 bases, leaving 13 bases between the germline ends. Germline V CDR1 and CDR2: MNHEY, SMNVEV (reference sequence). CDR3 length: 14 amino acids.

The V gene is TRBV15, the J gene TRBJ2-7; a possible D gene is TRBD2 (5 bases). CDR1 and CDR2 from the germline V gene are LNHNV and YYDKDF (reference sequence). V lost 5 bases, J lost 2 bases, and 13 bases lay in between. CDR3 length: 14 residues. CDR3 protein: CATSRRLDAYEQYF. The CDR3 DNA reads as TGTGCCACCAGCCGGAGGCTGGATGCCTACGAGCAGTACTTC.

The CDR3 is CASSQALAGAGEQYF. CDR3 bases: TGTGCCAGCAGCCAGGCACTAGCGGGAGCGGGGGAGCAGTACTTC. V is TRBV4-2 and J is TRBJ2-7; 11 bases fit TRBD2. The CDR3 is 15 amino acids. Unmatched junction bases numbered 8, after V lost 3 bases and J lost 7 bases. Germline V gene sequence: CDR1 LGHNA, CDR2 YNFKEQ.

This chain joins TRBV27 and TRBJ2-1; D possibly matches TRBD1 or TRBD2 (6 bases each). From germline, CDR1 is MNHEY and CDR2 SMNVEV (reference sequence). Trimming left V 0 bases short and J 15 bases short, with 12 bases between. The CDR3 contains 12 residues. DNA for the CDR3: TGTGCCAGCAGTTTATCCGGGGGCCGGAGGTTCTTC. Residues: CASSLSGGRRFF.

J is TRBJ1-1 and V is TRBV28; 7 bases match TRBD1. The V and J ends lost 4 bases and 7 bases, in that order; junction bases with no gene match: 3. CDR3 length: 12 amino acids. Per germline, CDR1 MDHEN and CDR2 SYDVKM. The CDR3 here is CASSSGQFEAFF. In nucleotides, the CDR3 is TGTGCCAGCAGTTCGGGACAGTTTGAAGCTTTCTTT.

This chain joins TRBV29-1 and TRBJ2-7; D may be TRBD1 (6 bases). Trimming shortened V by 2 bases and J by 1 base, and 6 bases separated the two germline ends. The CDR3 sequence is 12 residues long. Looked up from germline, CDR1 is SQVTM and CDR2 is ANQGSEA. The DNA for the CDR3 is TGCAGCGTTGAACAGGGGTCCTACGAGCAGTACTTC. Its protein product is CSVEQGSYEQYF.

This rearrangement joins TRBV18 to TRBJ1-2; D is unresolved. V was cut by 0 bases and J by 4 bases, with 9 bases left in between. Germline CDR1 KGHSH, CDR2 LQKENI. The CDR3 spans 14 residues. CDR3 region: CASSPPSVRYGYTF. The CDR3 coding sequence is TGTGCCAGCTCACCACCATCGGTCCGCTATGGCTACACCTTC. Drawing the rest from reference TRBV18 and TRBJ1-2, the complete variable domain is NAGVMQNPRHLVRRRGQEARLRCSPMKGHSHVYWYRQLPEEGLKFMVYLQKENIIDESGMPKERFSAEFPKEGPSILRIQQVVRGDSAAYFCASSPPSVRYGYTFGSGTRLTVV.

This clone was observed once. The rearrangement uses TRBV5-1 and TRBJ2-5; maybe TRBD2 (6 bases). The germline CDR1 and CDR2 sequences are SGHRS and YFSETQ. Trimming pared 0 bases from V and 1 base from J, leaving 10 bases between. CDR3 length equals 15 residues. CDR3 amino acids: CASSLVGSGQETQYF. The CDR3 DNA reads as TGCGCCAGCAGCTTGGTGGGTAGCGGCCAAGAGACCCAGTACTTC.

The chain carries TRBV28 and TRBJ1-4; weak D call: TRBD1 (6 bases). The CDR3 spans 14 residues. Germline assignment: CDR1 MDHEN and CDR2 SYDVKM. Trimming stripped 1 base from V and 9 bases from J, with 12 bases between. The CDR3 sequence is CASSLSGDGKKLFF. CDR3 sequence (DNA): TGTGCCAGCAGTTTATCAGGGGACGGGAAAAAACTGTTTTTT.

The chain couples TRBV25-1 to TRBJ2-1; D is undetermined. The V end was cut by 4 bases, the J end by 6 bases, with 7 bases between. The length of the CDR3 is 12 residues. Germline values: CDR1 MGHDK, CDR2 SYGVNS. The CDR3 sequence: CASSGNPNEQFF. Here the CDR3 DNA reads TGTGCCAGCAGTGGCAACCCCAATGAGCAGTTCTTC.

V is TRBV5-5 and J is TRBJ2-3; D not resolved. The CDR3 extends over 15 amino acids. Germline CDR1 SGHKS, CDR2 YYEKEE (reference sequence). Deletions cut 1 base from V and 1 base from J, with 10 bases between. CDR3 amino acids: CASSLLKPGTDTQYF. The CDR3 DNA sequence: TGTGCCAGCAGCTTGCTCAAACCAGGCACAGATACGCAGTATTTT.

The CDR3 region is CAWSVRDNSPLHF. The CDR3 region has the DNA TGTGCCTGGAGTGTACGGGATAATTCACCCCTCCACTTT. This sequence joins TRBV30 and TRBJ1-6; D unclear. This CDR3 comprises 13 residues. V lost 0 bases to trimming and J lost 5 bases, with 5 bases between them. CDR1 and CDR2 from the germline V gene are GTSNPN and SVGIG (reference sequence).